These 22 T cell receptor beta chains originate from one sample sequenced in a study of beta chain features in type 1 diabetes. The antigens these receptors bind are not known. Findings and limits, study-wide: Significant though moderate, a shortening of TCRB CDR3s appeared in all four CD4+ subsets of Type 1 diabetes patients.

TCRB transcripts that were expressed got sequenced, as all of the isolated RNA had been reverse transcribed. Produced via immunoSEQ multiplex PCR; TCRdb's table is partial and in-frame only. The sample consists of more than 250,000 clones, about a fifth of them appearing once. The sample comprised naive CD4+ T cells from blood. The source is a woman between 40 and 55 years old with type 1 diabetes.

This clone was counted only a few times. DNA for the CDR3: TGTGCCTGGAGTTGGTGGACAGGGCGCCCCGGGGAGCTGTTTTTT. The encoded protein is CAWSWWTGRPGELFF. This chain joins TRBV30 and TRBJ2-2; TRBD1 matches 8 bases. This CDR3 comprises 15 residues. The germline V gene encodes CDR1 GTSNPN and CDR2 SVGIG (reference sequence). V was clipped by 2 bases and J by 6 bases; unmatched bases: 8.

This chain uses TRBV27 with TRBJ2-7; 8 bases map to TRBD1. This CDR3 is built from 14 residues. V shed 5 bases and J 2 bases; nucleotides not matched to a gene: 5. From germline, CDR1 is MNHEY and CDR2 SMNVEV (reference sequence). The CDR3 sequence: CASSPQQGAYEQYF. CDR3 DNA sequence: TGTGCCAGCAGTCCCCAACAGGGGGCCTACGAGCAGTACTTC.

CDR3 sequence: CASSRQGTGRETQYF. The CDR3 DNA reads as TGCGCCAGCAGCCGCCAGGGTACAGGGCGAGAGACCCAGTACTTC. This chain connects TRBV4-3 to TRBJ2-5; D is possibly TRBD1 (6 bases). Trimming stripped 4 bases from V and 4 bases from J, with 16 bases between. The CDR3 is 15 amino acids. Germline V gene sequence: CDR1 LGHNA, CDR2 YSLEER.

This chain uses TRBV7-3 with TRBJ1-6, with D maybe TRBD1 (6 bases). The CDR3 extends over 14 amino acids. V lost 5 bases, J lost 8 bases, and 13 bases lay in between. Germline assignment: CDR1 SGHTA and CDR2 FQGTGA. CDR3 sequence: CASSPQGGDSPLHF. The DNA of the CDR3 is TGTGCCAGCAGCCCACAGGGAGGGGATTCACCCCTCCACTTT.

The V gene is TRBV5-1, the J gene TRBJ2-7; D might be TRBD2 (7 bases). Germline V gene lookup returns CDR1 SGHRS and CDR2 YFSETQ. This CDR3 comprises 15 residues. The V end was cut by 0 bases, the J end by 4 bases, with 14 bases between. CDR3 sequence: CASSLAVGGPYEQYF. In nucleotides, the CDR3 is TGCGCCAGCAGCTTGGCTGTCGGGGGGCCTTACGAGCAGTACTTC.

V gene TRBV4-1 combines with J gene TRBJ2-7; 7 bases agree with TRBD1. After removal of 3 bases from V and 4 bases from J, the junction contained 6 bases not matched to a gene. The CDR3 is made up of 14 amino acids. Germline CDR1 reads MGHRA; CDR2 reads YSYEKL. DNA of the CDR3: TGCGCCAGCAGCCACCGCGACAGGGATTACGAGCAGTACTTC. Protein: CASSHRDRDYEQYF.

This clone was seen a few times. The genes are TRBV9 and TRBJ2-3, with no clear D. Deletions cut 0 bases from V and 2 bases from J, with 13 bases between. The CDR3 has 16 residues. Per germline, CDR1 SGDLS and CDR2 YYNGEE. The CDR3 loop reads CASSVVGGIPTDTQYF. The CDR3 region has the DNA TGTGCCAGCAGCGTAGTCGGCGGAATTCCCACAGATACGCAGTATTTT.

In DNA form, the CDR3 reads TGTGCCTGGAGCGCCGACAGGGGGGCTGAAGCTTTCTTT. As protein: CAWSADRGAEAFF. The chain links TRBV30 to TRBJ1-1; 9 bases are shared with TRBD1. CDR1 and CDR2 from the germline V gene are GTSNPN and SVGIG (reference sequence). The CDR3 consists of 13 residues. J gave up 6 bases and V 3 bases, and 5 bases lay outside the gene matches.

The gene calls are TRBV5-4 and TRBJ2-1; 7 nucleotides align to TRBD2. J gave up 0 bases and V 0 bases, and 6 bases lay outside the gene matches. Per germline, CDR1 SGHNT and CDR2 YYREEE (reference sequence). The CDR3 has 17 residues. CDR3 residues: CASSLGPAGSSYNEQFF. The CDR3, as DNA: TGTGCCAGCAGCTTGGGTCCAGCGGGGAGCTCCTACAATGAGCAGTTCTTC.

This clone was seen a few times. CDR3 sequence (DNA): TGTGCCAGCAGCTTAGCATCGGGACAGGGGGACACGCAGTATTTT. Translating it yields CASSLASGQGDTQYF. The V call is TRBV7-8, the J call TRBJ2-3; 11 bases line up with TRBD1. The CDR3 has 15 residues. The V gene end was trimmed by 0 bases and the J gene end by 9 bases; junction bases not matched to a gene: 5. CDR1 and CDR2 (germline): SGHVS, FQNEAQ.

The chain recombines TRBV7-9 with TRBJ1-2; maybe TRBD1 (5 bases). This CDR3 spans 15 amino acids. Germline lookup yields CDR1 SEHNR and CDR2 FQNEAQ (reference sequence). Deletions cut 5 bases from V and 6 bases from J, with 19 bases between. The CDR3 here is CASSHAPGDGNGYTF. CDR3 nucleotide sequence: TGTGCCAGCAGCCACGCCCCGGGGGATGGAAATGGCTACACCTTC.

The chain links TRBV18 to TRBJ1-1; 7 bases are shared with TRBD1. The CDR3 spans 15 residues. Germline lookup yields CDR1 KGHSH and CDR2 LQKENI. V dropped 1 base and J dropped 7; count of bases not matched to a gene: 9. The CDR3 sequence: CASSPQEGALDEAFF. The CDR3 DNA reads TGTGCCAGCTCACCACAGGAGGGGGCGTTGGATGAAGCTTTCTTT.

The chain is built from TRBV29-1 and TRBJ2-1; 7 bases map to TRBD1. CDR1 is SQVTM, CDR2 ANQGSEA, per germline. The CDR3 extends over 11 amino acids. The trim removed 8 bases at V and 8 bases at J, leaving 6 bases unmatched. CDR3 DNA: TGCAGCACTAGGGGGCCGTATGAGCAGTTCTTC. It translates to CSTRGPYEQFF.

This clone was detected only a few times. This rearrangement joins TRBV5-1 to TRBJ2-7; tentatively, D is TRBD2 (6 bases). Trimming shortened V by 3 bases and J by 4 bases, and 14 bases separated the two germline ends. This CDR3 is built from 14 residues. Germline V gene data show CDR1 as SGHRS and CDR2 as YFSETQ. CDR3 residues: CASSSGTPTYEQYF. For the CDR3, the DNA is TGCGCCAGCAGCTCCGGGACTCCTACTTACGAGCAGTACTTC.

This chain links TRBV28 with TRBJ2-5; no firm D call. Trimming shortened V by 8 bases and J by 5 bases, and 6 bases separated the two germline ends. CDR1 and CDR2 (germline): MDHEN, SYDVKM. CDR3 length: 10 amino acids. CDR3 DNA: TGTGCCAGCCTCGGGGAGACCCAGTACTTC. Translation gives CASLGETQYF.

This clone was observed a few times. The J gene is TRBJ2-7, the V gene TRBV18, with 7 bases fitting TRBD2. Germline CDR1 KGHSH, CDR2 LQKENI. There are 14 residues in the CDR3. V lost 3 bases, J lost 2 bases, and 4 bases stayed unmatched. CDR3 amino acids: CASSPDAGAYEQYF. The CDR3 bases are TGTGCCAGCTCACCGGACGCGGGGGCCTACGAGCAGTACTTC.

The chain employs TRBV2 and TRBJ1-5; perhaps TRBD1 as D (6 bases). This CDR3 comprises 15 residues. V was shortened by 3 bases and J by 1 base, with 10 bases between the two germline ends. Per the germline V gene, CDR1 is SNHLY and CDR2 is FYNNEI. The CDR3 loop is CASSDSGGSNQPQHF. In DNA form, the CDR3 reads TGTGCCAGCAGTGATTCGGGGGGCAGCAATCAGCCCCAGCATTTT.

The chain joins TRBV6-6 to TRBJ2-3; 8 bases align to TRBD1. Germline V gene data show CDR1 as MNHNY and CDR2 as SVGAGI (reference sequence). The CDR3 contains 15 residues. The ends lost 3 bases at V and 1 base at J; junction bases unmatched: 3. For the CDR3, the DNA is TGTGCCAGCAGTTATGGACAGGGAGGCACAGATACGCAGTATTTT. Translation gives CASSYGQGGTDTQYF.

Only a few counts were recorded for this clone. V and J are TRBV9 and TRBJ1-6; D is possibly TRBD1 (6 bases). This CDR3 has 17 residues. Germline V lookup: CDR1 SGDLS, CDR2 YYNGEE. V was trimmed by 0 bases and J by 5 bases, leaving 15 bases between them. The CDR3 nucleotides are TGTGCCAGCAGCGTAGTGGGGGACACGGTTGATAATTCACCCCTCCACTTT. As protein: CASSVVGDTVDNSPLHF.

This clone was observed a few times. The same CDR3 is also encoded by other DNA sequences in this sample. The chain couples TRBV28 to TRBJ2-7; 9 bases map to TRBD1. Germline loops: CDR1 MDHEN, CDR2 SYDVKM. The V segment lost 6 bases and the J segment 0 bases; nucleotides outside the gene matches: 9. This CDR3 has 16 amino acids. As DNA, the CDR3 is TGTGCCAGCAGCCCCCCTCCGGGACAGGGCTCCTACGAGCAGTACTTC. Its translation: CASSPPPGQGSYEQYF.

This clone was found a few times. This chain links TRBV29-1 with TRBJ2-6; 12 nucleotides agree with TRBD2. V was pared by 3 bases and J by 2 bases, with 5 bases of the junction left unmatched. Germline V gene lookup returns CDR1 SQVTM and CDR2 ANQGSEA. The CDR3 totals 17 residues. The CDR3 DNA sequence: TGCAGCGTTGACCCTAGCGGGGGGGCCCCTGGGGCCAACGTCCTGACTTTC. It codes for CSVDPSGGAPGANVLTF.

The gene calls are TRBV5-6 and TRBJ2-7, with D possibly matching TRBD1 (5 bases). Trimming stripped 1 base from V and 1 base from J, with 9 bases between. The CDR3 is 14 amino acids. The germline V gene encodes CDR1 SGHDT and CDR2 YYEEEE. As DNA, the CDR3 is TGTGCCAGCAGCTTGAATCCAGGGTCCTACGAGCAGTACTTC. This encodes CASSLNPGSYEQYF.